The entry below describes one T cell receptor (beta chain). The data are from a study of Graves' ophthalmopathy and Graves' hyperthyroidism. The sequenced template was RNA, covering the TCR beta CDR3 region. Second-round multiplex PCR came after a first-round RT-PCR that employed HTBI primers. TCRdb reanalysed the multiplex PCR reads using MiXCR and keeps one entry per CDR3 protein. The table includes 150,000 to 200,000 distinct CDR3 sequences, 35% to 50% detected once. Germline CDR1 DFQATT, CDR2 SNEGSKA (reference sequence). This CDR3 spans 14 amino acids. Trimming shortened V by 3 bases and J by 1 base, and 12 bases separated the two germline ends.

The V call is TRBV20-1, the J call TRBJ1-1; no definite D call. The sequence was obtained from a man aged 25 to 40 with Graves' ophthalmopathy. Material for sequencing was peripheral blood. In DNA form, the CDR3 reads TGCAGTGCTAGTTGGGGTTTAAGGAACACTGAAGCTTTCTTT. Encoded protein: CSASWGLRNTEAFF.